This T cell receptor (beta chain) was identified during a study of control samples from healthy donors and cancer patients. Sequencing was performed with immunoSEQ multiplex PCR; in TCRdb, only in-frame clones are kept and a portion is missing. The sample contains approximately 82,000 clones, 94% of which appear only once. From germline, CDR1 is SEHNR and CDR2 FQNEAQ (reference sequence). CDR3 length: 14 amino acids. The ends were cut back, 5 bases at V and 9 bases at J, with 14 bases in the middle. The chain combines TRBV7-9 with TRBJ1-6, with a possible D match to TRBD1 (5 bases). The sequencing input was blood. The TCR sequence derives from a woman aged 18-29 years in good health. For the CDR3, the DNA is TGTGCCAGCAGCGGGACTTCTGGGGGTTCACCCCTCCACTTT. This gives the protein CASSGTSGGSPLHF.